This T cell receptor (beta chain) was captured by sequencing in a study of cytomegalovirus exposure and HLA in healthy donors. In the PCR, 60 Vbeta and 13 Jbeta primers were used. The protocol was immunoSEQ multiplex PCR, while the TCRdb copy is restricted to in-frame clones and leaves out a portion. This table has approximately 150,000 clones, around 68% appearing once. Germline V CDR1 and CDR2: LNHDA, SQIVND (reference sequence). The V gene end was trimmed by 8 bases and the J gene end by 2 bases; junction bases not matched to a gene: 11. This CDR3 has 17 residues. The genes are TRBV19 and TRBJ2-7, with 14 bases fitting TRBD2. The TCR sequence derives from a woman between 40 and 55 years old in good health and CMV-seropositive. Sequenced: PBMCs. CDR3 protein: CASHMTGLAGAAYEQYF. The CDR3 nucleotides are TGTGCCAGTCACATGACGGGACTAGCGGGAGCCGCCTACGAGCAGTACTTC.